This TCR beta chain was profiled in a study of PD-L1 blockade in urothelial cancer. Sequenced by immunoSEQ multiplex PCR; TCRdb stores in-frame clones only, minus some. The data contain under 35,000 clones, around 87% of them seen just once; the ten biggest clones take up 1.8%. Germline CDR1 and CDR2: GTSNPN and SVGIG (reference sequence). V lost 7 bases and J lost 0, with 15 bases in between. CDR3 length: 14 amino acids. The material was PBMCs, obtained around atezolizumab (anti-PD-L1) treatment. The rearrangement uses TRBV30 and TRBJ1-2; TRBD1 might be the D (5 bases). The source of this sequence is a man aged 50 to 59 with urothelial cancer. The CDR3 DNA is TGTGCCTCTCCCAGGCGGGGGGCTAACTATGGCTACACCTTC. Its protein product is CASPRRGANYGYTF. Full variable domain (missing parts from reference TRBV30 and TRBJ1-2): SQTIHQWPATLVQPVGSPLSLECTVEGTSNPNLYWYRQAAGRGLQLLFYSVGIGQISSEVPQNLSASRPQDRQFILSSKKLLLSDSGFYLCASPRRGANYGYTFGSGTRLTVV.